The sequence of this T cell receptor (beta chain) was determined in a study of blood T cell repertoires in COVID-19. Produced via immunoSEQ multiplex PCR; TCRdb's table is partial and in-frame only. Of about 300,000 clones in the sample, 90% to 95% were seen once. J lost 9 bases, V lost 2 bases, and 9 bases had no gene match. The CDR3 covers 15 residues. CDR1 is ENHRY and CDR2 is SYGVKD in the germline V gene. V and J are TRBV10-3 and TRBJ2-1, with 8 bases lining up with TRBD2. Sequenced sample: peripheral blood. The sequence derives from a woman under 40 with COVID-19, enrolled during active disease. CDR3 amino acids: CAISEQTGGPGEQFF. The CDR3 DNA follows: TGTGCCATCAGTGAGCAAACGGGAGGGCCAGGTGAGCAGTTCTTC.